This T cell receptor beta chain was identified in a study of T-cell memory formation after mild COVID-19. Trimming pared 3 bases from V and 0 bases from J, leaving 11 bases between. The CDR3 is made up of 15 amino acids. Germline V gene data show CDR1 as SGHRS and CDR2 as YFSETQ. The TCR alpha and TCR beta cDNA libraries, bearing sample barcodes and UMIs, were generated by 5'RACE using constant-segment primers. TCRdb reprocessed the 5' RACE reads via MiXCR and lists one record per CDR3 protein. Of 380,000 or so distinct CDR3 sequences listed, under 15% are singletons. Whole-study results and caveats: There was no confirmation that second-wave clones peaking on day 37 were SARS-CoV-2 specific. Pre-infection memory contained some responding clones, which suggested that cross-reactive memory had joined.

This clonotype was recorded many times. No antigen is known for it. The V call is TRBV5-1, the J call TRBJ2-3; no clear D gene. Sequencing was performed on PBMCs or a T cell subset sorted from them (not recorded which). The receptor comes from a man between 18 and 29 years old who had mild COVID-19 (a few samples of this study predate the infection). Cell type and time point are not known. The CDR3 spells CASSYSPSSTDTQYF. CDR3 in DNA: TGCGCCAGCAGCTACTCCCCCTCTAGCACAGATACGCAGTATTTT.